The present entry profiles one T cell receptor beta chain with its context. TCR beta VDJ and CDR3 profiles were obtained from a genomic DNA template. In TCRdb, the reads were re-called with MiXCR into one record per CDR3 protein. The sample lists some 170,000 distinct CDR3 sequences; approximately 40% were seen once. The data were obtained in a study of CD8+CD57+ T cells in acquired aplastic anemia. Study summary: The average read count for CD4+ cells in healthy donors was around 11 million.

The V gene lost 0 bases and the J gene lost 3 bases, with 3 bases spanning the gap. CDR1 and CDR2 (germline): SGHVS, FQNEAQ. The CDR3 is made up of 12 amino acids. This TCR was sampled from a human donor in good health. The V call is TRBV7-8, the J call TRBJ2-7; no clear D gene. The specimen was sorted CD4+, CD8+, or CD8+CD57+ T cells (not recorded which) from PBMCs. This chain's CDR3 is CASSLADYEQYF. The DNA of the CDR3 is TGTGCCAGCAGCTTAGCGGACTACGAGCAGTACTTC.